The source of this TCR beta chain is a study of T cell changes during pregnancy in multiple sclerosis. Clones were sequenced by immunoSEQ multiplex PCR, and TCRdb holds only the in-frame ones, with some missing. The sample has 20,000 or so clones; 75% to 90% are singletons. CDR1 and CDR2 from the germline V gene are GTSNPN and SVGIG (reference sequence). There are 13 residues in the CDR3. The V segment lost 2 bases and the J segment 4 bases; nucleotides outside the gene matches: 4. The clonotype was recovered from a female donor in good health, enrolled as a control in a pregnancy study. The sample consisted of CD8+ T cells from peripheral blood mononuclear cells, taken after pregnancy. The chain employs TRBV30 and TRBJ2-7; 8 bases line up with TRBD2. CDR3 nucleotides: TGTGCCTGGAGTCGGGGGGGGGCATACGAGCAGTACTTC. Amino acid sequence: CAWSRGGAYEQYF.